The 9 T cell receptor beta chains listed next were all sequenced from one sample in a study of tumor and adjacent non-tumor tissue in lung cancer. The library came from three nested PCR rounds adapted from ARM-PCR protocols. In TCRdb, the multiplex PCR reads were re-called with MiXCR into one record per CDR3 protein. The sample lists 120,000 or so distinct CDR3 sequences; roughly 67% were seen once. RNA was extracted from bulk tissue without any cell sorting. Material for sequencing was lung tumor tissue. These receptors came from a man aged 30-40 years with non-small cell lung cancer.

Only one count was recorded for this clonotype. A much bigger clone sits one base away, suggesting this may be a read error. This sequence joins TRBV29-1 and TRBJ2-2; tentatively, D is TRBD1 (5 bases). CDR3 size: 14 residues. Trimming shortened V by 5 bases and J by 3 bases, and 13 bases separated the two germline ends. Looked up from germline, CDR1 is SQVTM and CDR2 is ANQGSEA. This CDR3 is CSVWTPTDTGELFF. The CDR3 DNA is TGCAGCGTTTGGACACCAACGGACACCGGGGAGCTGTTTTTT.

A note on this clonotype: A much larger clone differs from this one at a single base, so this may be a read error. This is likely a read error, given that the CDR3 carries no conserved phenylalanine or tryptophan at its end. The chain links TRBV4-2 to TRBJ2-1; TRBD2 matches 7 bases. After removal of 0 bases from V and 8 bases from J, the junction contained 10 bases not matched to a gene. CDR3 size: 16 residues. Looked up from germline, CDR1 is LGHNA and CDR2 is YNFKEQ. CDR3 in amino acids: CASSQEWTSWGDEQFI. Here the CDR3 DNA reads TGTGCCAGCAGCCAAGAATGGACTAGTTGGGGCGATGAGCAGTTCATC.

The count of this clonotype is one. Relative to the germline gene, one junction end is altered; a read error may explain this. This sequence joins TRBV6-6 and TRBJ2-7, with D possibly matching TRBD1 (5 bases). CDR1 and CDR2 (germline): MNHNY, SVGAGI (reference sequence). This CDR3 region has 13 residues. CDR3 coding DNA: TGTGCCTGCAGTTGGCATCAGGGCTACGTGCAATACTTC. It specifies CACSWHQGYVQYF.

The table lists this clonotype with many counts. This chain links TRBV6-5 with TRBJ1-6; D might be TRBD1 (5 bases). This CDR3 spans 13 amino acids. Germline V gene sequence: CDR1 MNHEY, CDR2 SVGAGI. Trimming removed 2 bases from V and 10 bases from J, with 9 bases in between. Here the CDR3 reads CASSYQGGSPLHF. Here the CDR3 DNA reads TGTGCCAGCAGTTACCAGGGTGGGTCACCCCTCCACTTT.

Comments on this clonotype: The junction and the germline gene differ at one end; a read error may be behind it. This chain joins TRBV7-9 and TRBJ2-2; 8 positions agree with TRBD2. The CDR3 extends over 16 amino acids. The germline CDR1 and CDR2 sequences are SEHNR and FQNEAQ (reference sequence). In DNA form, the CDR3 reads TGTGCCAGCAGCCCTTCATCGGCGGGGGGCCACGGGGAGCTGCTTTTT. It yields the protein CASSPSSAGGHGELLF.

A single count supports this clonotype. The V gene is TRBV29-1, the J gene TRBJ1-2; 7 bases line up with TRBD1. V was pared by 0 bases and J by 3 bases, with 4 bases of the junction left unmatched. The germline V gene encodes CDR1 SQVTM and CDR2 ANQGSEA. The CDR3 extends over 14 amino acids. The CDR3 is CSVEDPGGHYGYTF. In DNA, the CDR3 is TGCAGCGTTGAAGACCCAGGGGGGCACTATGGCTACACCTTC.

This clonotype has only a few counts. This sequence joins TRBV19 and TRBJ1-3; D may be TRBD1 (6 bases). V was clipped by 7 bases and J by 0 bases, with 7 bases between them. The CDR3 has 13 residues. In germline, CDR1 is LNHDA, CDR2 SQIVND (reference sequence). CDR3 DNA sequence: TGTGCCAGTATGGACAGCTCTGGAAACACCATATATTTT. Translating it yields CASMDSSGNTIYF.

On this clonotype itself: A much larger clone differs by one base, so this may be a read error. The CDR3, as DNA: TGCAGCATTCCTGGGGAGCGGGGCAGCGAGCAGTACTTC. Amino acids: CSIPGERGSEQYF. This chain links TRBV29-1 with TRBJ2-7; 7 positions match TRBD2. Trimming took 8 bases from V and 6 from J; bases not matched to a gene: 13. Germline assignment: CDR1 SQVTM and CDR2 ANQGSEA. This CDR3 has 13 residues.

Remarks on this clonotype: Germline and junction disagree at one end, which may indicate a read error. The rearrangement uses TRBV11-1 and TRBJ2-3; 14 nucleotides match TRBD2. The CDR3 length is 18 residues. Looked up from germline, CDR1 is SGHAT and CDR2 is FQDESV (reference sequence). The CDR3 DNA reads TGTGCCAGCAGCGATCCCGGGACTAGCGGGGGTTACACAGGTACGCACTATTTT. Protein: CASSDPGTSGGYTGTHYF.